This T cell receptor (beta chain) was captured by sequencing in a study of cytomegalovirus exposure and HLA in healthy donors. Points from the study as a whole: Upon later analysis, HLA-associated TCR beta chains proved more clonally expanded than other, equally common chains. A later analysis found that most CMV-associated TCR beta chains appeared HLA-restricted.

This PCR relied on a set of 60 Vbeta primers and 13 Jbeta primers. Authors' data handling: Per a later analysis, the number of unique TCR beta chains was approximately 80 million, of which 9 million to 14 million were shared. Clones were sequenced by immunoSEQ multiplex PCR, and TCRdb holds only the in-frame ones, with some missing. Clonal size and the V and J genes are those of that table, whereas D and trimming came from the DNA. The table has some 150,000 clones, about 72% seen once. Comments on this clone: As yet, its antigen is unknown.

The V gene's germline CDR1 is SGHRS and CDR2 YFSETQ. Trimming cost V 2 bases and J 7 bases; bases outside gene matches: 6. CDR3 size: 15 residues. The chain links TRBV5-1 to TRBJ2-1; 10 nucleotides align to TRBD1. This clonotype originated in a male donor in good health and CMV-seronegative. Sequencing was carried out using PBMCs. CDR3 loop: CASSFRTGGPNEQFF. The CDR3 DNA follows: TGCGCCAGCAGCTTTAGGACAGGGGGGCCAAATGAGCAGTTCTTC.